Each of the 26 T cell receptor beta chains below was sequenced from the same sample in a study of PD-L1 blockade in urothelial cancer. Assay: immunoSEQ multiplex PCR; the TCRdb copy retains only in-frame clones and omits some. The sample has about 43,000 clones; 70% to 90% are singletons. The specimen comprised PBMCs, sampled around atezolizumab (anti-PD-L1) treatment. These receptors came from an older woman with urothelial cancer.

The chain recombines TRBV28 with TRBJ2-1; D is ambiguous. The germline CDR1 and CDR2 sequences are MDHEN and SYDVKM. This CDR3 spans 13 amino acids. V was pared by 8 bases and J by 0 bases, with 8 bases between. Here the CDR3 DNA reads TGTGCCAGCCGCCCAGGCTCCTACAATGAGCAGTTCTTC. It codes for CASRPGSYNEQFF.

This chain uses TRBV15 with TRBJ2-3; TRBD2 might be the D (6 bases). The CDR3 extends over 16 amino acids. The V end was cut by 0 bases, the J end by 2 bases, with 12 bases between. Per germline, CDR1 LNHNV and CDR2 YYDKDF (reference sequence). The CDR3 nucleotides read TGTGCCACCAGCAGAGAAATGGGCGGGAACACAGATACGCAGTATTTT. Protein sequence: CATSREMGGNTDTQYF.

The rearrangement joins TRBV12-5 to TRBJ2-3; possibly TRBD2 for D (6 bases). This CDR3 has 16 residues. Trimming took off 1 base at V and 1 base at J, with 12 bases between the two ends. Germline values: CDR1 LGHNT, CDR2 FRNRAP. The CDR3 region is CASGLGRRDGTDTQYF. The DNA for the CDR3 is TGTGCTAGTGGTTTGGGACGGCGGGACGGCACAGATACGCAGTATTTT. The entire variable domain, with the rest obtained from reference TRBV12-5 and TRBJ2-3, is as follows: DARVTQTPRHKVTEMGQEVTMRCQPILGHNTVFWYRQTMMQGLELLAYFRNRAPLDDSGMPKDRFSAEMPDATLATLKIQPSEPRDSAVYFCASGLGRRDGTDTQYFGPGTRLTVL.

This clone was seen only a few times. The CDR3 reads CATSRGGAPINEQFF. CDR3 in DNA: TGTGCCACCAGCAGAGGCGGGGCCCCCATCAATGAGCAGTTCTTC. This chain uses TRBV15 with TRBJ2-1, with a tentative D call TRBD2 (6 bases). The V gene's germline CDR1 is LNHNV and CDR2 YYDKDF (reference sequence). Trimming left V 1 base short and J 6 bases short, with 13 bases between. The CDR3 totals 15 residues.

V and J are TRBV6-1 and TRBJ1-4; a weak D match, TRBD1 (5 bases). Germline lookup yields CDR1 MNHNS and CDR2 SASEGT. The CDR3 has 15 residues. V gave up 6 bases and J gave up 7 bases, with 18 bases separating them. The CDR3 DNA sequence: TGTGCCAGCAGATCCGTTGGGGGGAGGGTTGAAAAACTGTTTTTT. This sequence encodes CASRSVGGRVEKLFF.

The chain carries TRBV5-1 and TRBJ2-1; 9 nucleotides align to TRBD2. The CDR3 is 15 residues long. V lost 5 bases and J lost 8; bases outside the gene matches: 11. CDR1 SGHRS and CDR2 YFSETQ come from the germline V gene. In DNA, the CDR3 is TGCGCCAGCAGGTTTAGCGGGGGCCAGGGAGATGAGCAGTTCTTC. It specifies CASRFSGGQGDEQFF.

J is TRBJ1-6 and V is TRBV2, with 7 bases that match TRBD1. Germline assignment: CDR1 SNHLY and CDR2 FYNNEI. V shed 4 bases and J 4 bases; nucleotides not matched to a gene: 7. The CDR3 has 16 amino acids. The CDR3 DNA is TGTGCCAGCAGTGTAAGGGGGCGCGAATATAATTCACCCCTCCACTTT. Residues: CASSVRGREYNSPLHF.

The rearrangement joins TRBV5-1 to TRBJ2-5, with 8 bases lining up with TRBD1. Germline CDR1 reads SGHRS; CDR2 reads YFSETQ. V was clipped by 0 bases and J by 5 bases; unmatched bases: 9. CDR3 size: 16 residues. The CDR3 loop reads CASSLVGRGRGETQYF. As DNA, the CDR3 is TGCGCCAGCAGCTTGGTAGGCAGGGGGCGCGGGGAGACCCAGTACTTC.

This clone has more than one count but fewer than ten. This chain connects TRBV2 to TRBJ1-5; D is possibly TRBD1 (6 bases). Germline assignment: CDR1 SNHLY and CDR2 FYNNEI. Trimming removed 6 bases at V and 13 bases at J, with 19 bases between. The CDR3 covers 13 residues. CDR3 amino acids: CASSSGQRAFQHF. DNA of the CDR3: TGTGCCAGCAGCAGCGGACAGAGAGCCTTTCAGCATTTT.

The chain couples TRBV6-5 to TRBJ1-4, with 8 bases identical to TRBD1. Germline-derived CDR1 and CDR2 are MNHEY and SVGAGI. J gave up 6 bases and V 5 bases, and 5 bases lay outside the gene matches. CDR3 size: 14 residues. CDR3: CASSDTGGDEKLFF. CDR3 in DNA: TGTGCCAGCAGTGACACAGGGGGTGATGAAAAACTGTTTTTT.

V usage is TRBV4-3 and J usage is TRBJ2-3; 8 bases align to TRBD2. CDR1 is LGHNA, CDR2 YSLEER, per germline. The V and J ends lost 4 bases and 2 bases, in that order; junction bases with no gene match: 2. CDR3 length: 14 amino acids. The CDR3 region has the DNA TGCGCCAGCAGCCGCGGGGGGTTCACAGATACGCAGTATTTT. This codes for CASSRGGFTDTQYF.

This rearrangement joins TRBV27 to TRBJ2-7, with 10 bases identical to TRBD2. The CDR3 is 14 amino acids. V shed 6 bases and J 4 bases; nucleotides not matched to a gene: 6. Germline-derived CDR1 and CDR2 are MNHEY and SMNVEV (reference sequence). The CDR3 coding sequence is TGTGCCAGCAGACCCTGGACTAGCGGATACGAGCAGTACTTC. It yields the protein CASRPWTSGYEQYF.

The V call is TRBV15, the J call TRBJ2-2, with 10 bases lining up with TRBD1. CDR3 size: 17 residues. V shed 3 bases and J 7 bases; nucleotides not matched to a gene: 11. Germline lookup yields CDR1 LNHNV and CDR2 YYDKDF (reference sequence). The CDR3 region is CATSRARDRGHVGELFF. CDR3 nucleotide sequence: TGTGCCACCAGCAGGGCCCGGGACAGGGGTCATGTCGGGGAGCTGTTTTTT.

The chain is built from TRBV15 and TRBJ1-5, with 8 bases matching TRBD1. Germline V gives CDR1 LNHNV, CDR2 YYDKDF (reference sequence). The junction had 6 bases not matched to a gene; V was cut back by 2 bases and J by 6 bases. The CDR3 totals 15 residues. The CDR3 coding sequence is TGTGCCACCAGCAGACCACAGGGGGAGCGTCAGCCCCAGCATTTT. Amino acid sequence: CATSRPQGERQPQHF.

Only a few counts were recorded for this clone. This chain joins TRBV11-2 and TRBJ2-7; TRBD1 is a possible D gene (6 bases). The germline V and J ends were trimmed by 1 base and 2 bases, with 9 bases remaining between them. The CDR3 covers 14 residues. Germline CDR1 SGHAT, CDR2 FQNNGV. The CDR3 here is CASSLVTGPYEQYF. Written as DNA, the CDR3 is TGTGCCAGCAGCTTAGTCACAGGGCCCTACGAGCAGTACTTC.

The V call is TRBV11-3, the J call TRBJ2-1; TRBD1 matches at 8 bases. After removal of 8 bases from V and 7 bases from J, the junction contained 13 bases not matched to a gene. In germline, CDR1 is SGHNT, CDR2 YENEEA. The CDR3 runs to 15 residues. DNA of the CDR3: TGTGCCAGCGGACGAGGGACAGGCGGGATGAATGAGCAGTTCTTC. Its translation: CASGRGTGGMNEQFF.

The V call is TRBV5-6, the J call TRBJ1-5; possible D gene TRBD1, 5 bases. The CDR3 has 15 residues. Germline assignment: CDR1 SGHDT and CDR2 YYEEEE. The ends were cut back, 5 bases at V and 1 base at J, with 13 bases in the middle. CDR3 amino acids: CASSREGLSNQPQHF. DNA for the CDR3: TGTGCCAGCAGTCGCGAGGGACTCAGCAATCAGCCCCAGCATTTT.

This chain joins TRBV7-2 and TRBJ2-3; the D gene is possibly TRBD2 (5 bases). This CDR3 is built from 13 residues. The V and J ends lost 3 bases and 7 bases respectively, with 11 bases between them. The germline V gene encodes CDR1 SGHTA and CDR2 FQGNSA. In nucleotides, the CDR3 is TGTGCCAGCAGCTTTATCGGGAAATATACGCAGTATTTT. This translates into CASSFIGKYTQYF. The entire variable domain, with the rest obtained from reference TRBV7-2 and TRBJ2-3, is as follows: GAGVSQSPSNKVTEKGKDVELRCDPISGHTALYWYRQSLGQGLEFLIYFQGNSAPDKSGLPSDRFSAERTGGSVSTLTIQRTQQEDSAVYLCASSFIGKYTQYFGPGTRLTVL.

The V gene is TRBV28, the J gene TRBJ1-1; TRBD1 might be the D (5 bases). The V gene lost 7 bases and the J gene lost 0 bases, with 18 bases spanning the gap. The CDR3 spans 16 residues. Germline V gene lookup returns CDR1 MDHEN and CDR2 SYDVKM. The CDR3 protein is CASTDGGGILNTEAFF. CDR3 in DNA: TGTGCCAGCACCGATGGGGGGGGAATATTGAACACTGAAGCTTTCTTT.

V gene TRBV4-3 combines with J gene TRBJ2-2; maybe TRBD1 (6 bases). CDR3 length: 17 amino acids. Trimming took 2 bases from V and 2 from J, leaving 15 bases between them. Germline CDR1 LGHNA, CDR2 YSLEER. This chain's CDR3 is CASSQKGQPTNTGELFF. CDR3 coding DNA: TGCGCCAGCAGCCAAAAAGGACAGCCGACTAACACCGGGGAGCTGTTTTTT.

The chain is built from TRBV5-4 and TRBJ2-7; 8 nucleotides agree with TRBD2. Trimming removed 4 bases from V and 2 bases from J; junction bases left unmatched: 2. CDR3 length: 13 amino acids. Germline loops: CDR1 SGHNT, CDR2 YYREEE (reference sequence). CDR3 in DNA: TGTGCCAGCAGCGAGGGACTAGCCTACGAGCAGTACTTC. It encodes CASSEGLAYEQYF.

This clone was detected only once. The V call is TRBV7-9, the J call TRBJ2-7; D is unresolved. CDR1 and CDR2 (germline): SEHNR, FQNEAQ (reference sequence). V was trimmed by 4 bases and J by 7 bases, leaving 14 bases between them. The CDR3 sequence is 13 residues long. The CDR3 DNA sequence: TGTGCCAGCAGCTCACAGCCTCCCCTGGAGCAGTACTTC. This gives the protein CASSSQPPLEQYF.

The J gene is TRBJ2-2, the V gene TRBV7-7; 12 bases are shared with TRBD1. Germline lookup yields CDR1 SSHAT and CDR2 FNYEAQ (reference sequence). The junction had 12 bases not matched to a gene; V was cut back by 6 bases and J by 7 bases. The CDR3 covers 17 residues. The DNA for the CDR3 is TGTGCCAGCAGTAGATGGGGACAGGGGGCGAAGAACGGGGAGCTGTTTTTT. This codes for CASSRWGQGAKNGELFF.

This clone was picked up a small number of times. CDR3 region: CASSYAPGGGEAFF. DNA for the CDR3: TGTGCCAGCAGTTACGCCCCCGGGGGGGGCGAAGCTTTCTTT. The rearrangement joins TRBV6-6 to TRBJ1-1; a possible D gene is TRBD1 (6 bases). The CDR3 sequence is 14 residues long. V was clipped by 2 bases and J by 8 bases, with 15 bases between them. Germline CDR1 MNHNY, CDR2 SVGAGI (reference sequence).

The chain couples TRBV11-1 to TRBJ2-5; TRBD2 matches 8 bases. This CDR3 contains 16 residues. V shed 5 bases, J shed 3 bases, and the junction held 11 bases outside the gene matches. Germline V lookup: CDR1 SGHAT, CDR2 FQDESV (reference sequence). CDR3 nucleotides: TGTGCCAGCAGCCCTAGGACTAGCACCTTGGAAGAGACCCAGTACTTC. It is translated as CASSPRTSTLEETQYF. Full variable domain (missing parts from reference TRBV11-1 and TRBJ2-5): EAEVAQSPRYKITEKSQAVAFWCDPISGHATLYWYRQILGQGPELLVQFQDESVVDDSQLPKDRFSAERLKGVDSTLKIQPAELGDSAMYLCASSPRTSTLEETQYFGPGTRLLVL.

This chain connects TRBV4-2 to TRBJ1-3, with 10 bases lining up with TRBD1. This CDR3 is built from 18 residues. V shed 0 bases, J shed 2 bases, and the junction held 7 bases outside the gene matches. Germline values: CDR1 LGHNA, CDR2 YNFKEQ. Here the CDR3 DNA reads TGTGCCAGCAGCCAAGAGCTTAGAGGGACAGGGGCTGGAAACACCATATATTTT. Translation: CASSQELRGTGAGNTIYF.